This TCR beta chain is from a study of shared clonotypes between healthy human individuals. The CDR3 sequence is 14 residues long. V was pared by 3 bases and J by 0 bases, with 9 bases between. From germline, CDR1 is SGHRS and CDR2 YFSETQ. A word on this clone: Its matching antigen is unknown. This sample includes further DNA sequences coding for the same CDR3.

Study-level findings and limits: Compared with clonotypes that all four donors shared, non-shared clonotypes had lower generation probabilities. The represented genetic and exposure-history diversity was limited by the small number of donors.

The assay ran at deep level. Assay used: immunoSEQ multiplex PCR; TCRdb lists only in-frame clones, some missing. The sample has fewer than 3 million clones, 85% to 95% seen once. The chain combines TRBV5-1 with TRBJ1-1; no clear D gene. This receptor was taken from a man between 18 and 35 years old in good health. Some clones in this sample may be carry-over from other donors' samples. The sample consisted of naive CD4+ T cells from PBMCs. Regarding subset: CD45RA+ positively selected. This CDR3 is CASSSGTLNTEAFF. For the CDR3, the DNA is TGCGCCAGCAGCTCGGGCACCTTGAACACTGAAGCTTTCTTT.